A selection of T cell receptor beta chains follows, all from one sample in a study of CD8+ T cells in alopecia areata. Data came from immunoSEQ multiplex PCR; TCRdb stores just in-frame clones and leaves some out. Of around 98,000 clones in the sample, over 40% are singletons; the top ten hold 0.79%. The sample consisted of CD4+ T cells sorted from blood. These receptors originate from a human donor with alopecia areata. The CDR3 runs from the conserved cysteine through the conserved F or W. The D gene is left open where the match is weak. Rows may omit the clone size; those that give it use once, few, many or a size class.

TGTGCCAGCAGGCTAGTCGAGGGAGACTGGGCCGAGCAGTACTTC,CASRLVEGDWAEQYF,.,few,TRBJ2-7,15,TRBV11-2
TGTGCCAGCAGCTTACAGGGGGCCCACAATGAGCAGTTCTTC,CASSLQGAHNEQFF,TRBD1,.,TRBJ2-1,14,TRBV9
TGCAGCGCACAGACAGGGGGCAACAATGAGCAGTTCTTC,CSAQTGGNNEQFF,TRBD1,.,TRBJ2-1,13,TRBV29-1
TGTGCCAGCTGGGCGGGGGGCATCTCCTACGAGCAGTACTTC,CASWAGGISYEQYF,TRBD2,.,TRBJ2-7,14,TRBV18
TGTGCCTGGGGGTTAACACCAGAGACCCAGTACTTC,CAWGLTPETQYF,.,few,TRBJ2-5,12,TRBV30
TGTGCCAGCAGCTTAACAGCGGGAGGCACAGATACGCAGTATTTT,CASSLTAGGTDTQYF,TRBD2,.,TRBJ2-3,15,TRBV7-2
TGTGCCAGCAGCTCCCCCGACCTCGACGAGCAGTACTTC,CASSSPDLDEQYF,.,.,TRBJ2-7,13,TRBV5-4
TGCAGCCTCCTGCGGACCTACAATGAGCAGTTCTTC,CSLLRTYNEQFF,.,.,TRBJ2-1,12,TRBV29-1
TGCGCCAGCAGCCCCGGACTAGCATCTCGCAATGAGCAGTTCTTC,CASSPGLASRNEQFF,TRBD2,.,TRBJ2-1,15,TRBV5-1
TGCAGCGTTGATAGTTTGTTGTATGGCTACACCTTC,CSVDSLLYGYTF,.,few,TRBJ1-2,12,TRBV29-1